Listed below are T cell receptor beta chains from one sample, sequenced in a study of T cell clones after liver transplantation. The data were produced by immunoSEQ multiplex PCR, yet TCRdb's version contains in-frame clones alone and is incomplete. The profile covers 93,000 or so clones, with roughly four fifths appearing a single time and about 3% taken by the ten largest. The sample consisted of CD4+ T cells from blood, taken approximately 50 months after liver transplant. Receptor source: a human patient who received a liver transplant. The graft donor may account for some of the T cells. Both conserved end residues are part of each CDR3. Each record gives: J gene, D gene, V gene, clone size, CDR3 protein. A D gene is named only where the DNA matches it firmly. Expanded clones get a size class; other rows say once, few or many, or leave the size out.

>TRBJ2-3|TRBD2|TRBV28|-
CASRYSGRAGADTQYF
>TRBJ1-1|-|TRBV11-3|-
CASSSAKVGVAFF
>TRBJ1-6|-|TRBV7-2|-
CASSHPPTGSSYLHF
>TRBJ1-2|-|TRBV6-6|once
CASHVGDVVGYGYTF
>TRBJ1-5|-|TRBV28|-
CASSLGGETSNQPQHF
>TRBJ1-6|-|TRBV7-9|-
CASSSRASSYNSPLHF
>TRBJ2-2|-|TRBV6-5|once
CASSYTAGANTGELFF
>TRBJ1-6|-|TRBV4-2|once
CASSQDLGSPLHF
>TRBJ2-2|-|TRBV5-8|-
CASRSTGNTGELFF
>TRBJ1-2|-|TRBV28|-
CASGGFRDSKRNYGYTF
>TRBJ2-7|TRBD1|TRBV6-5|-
CASSNRQGSYEQYF
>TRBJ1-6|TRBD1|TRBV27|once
CASSHRNRGSNSPLHF
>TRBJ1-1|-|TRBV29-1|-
CSVVSTMNTEAFF
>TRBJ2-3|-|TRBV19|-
CASSLPPKSDTQYF
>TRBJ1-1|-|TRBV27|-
CASSAYKTGTNTEAFF
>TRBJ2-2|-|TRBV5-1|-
CASSWNTGELFF
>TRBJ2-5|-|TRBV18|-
CASSPRQIQETQYF
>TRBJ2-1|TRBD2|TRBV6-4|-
CASSDGTRPNGEQFF
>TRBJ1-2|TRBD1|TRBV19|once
CASRSARQGAVLHYGYTF
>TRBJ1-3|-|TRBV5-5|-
CASKREGRGNTIYF
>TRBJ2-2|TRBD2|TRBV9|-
CASSLTGTSPLDTGELFF
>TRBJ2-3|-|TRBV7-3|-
CASSLLGPPTDTQYF
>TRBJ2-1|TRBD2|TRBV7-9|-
CASSLLAAEPYNEQFF
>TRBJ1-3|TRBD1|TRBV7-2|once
CASSTRTGGNTIYF
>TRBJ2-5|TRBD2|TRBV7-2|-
CASSWSAGGKKTQYF
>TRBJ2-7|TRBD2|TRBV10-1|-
CASSESRGATEQYF
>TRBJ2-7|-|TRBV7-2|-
CASSPSSISSYEQYF
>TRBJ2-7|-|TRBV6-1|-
CASSETLRYEQYF
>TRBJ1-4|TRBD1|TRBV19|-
CASSPGQGYEKLFF
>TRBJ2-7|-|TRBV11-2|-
CASSLGGEPYEQYF
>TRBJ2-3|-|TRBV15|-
CATSRDRTIAVGNTDTQYF
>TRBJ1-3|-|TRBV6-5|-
CASAGYYGNTIYF
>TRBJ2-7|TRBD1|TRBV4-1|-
CASSQVLTDRGIYEQYF
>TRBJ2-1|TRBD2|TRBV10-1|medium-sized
CASMTSLSSTYNEQFF